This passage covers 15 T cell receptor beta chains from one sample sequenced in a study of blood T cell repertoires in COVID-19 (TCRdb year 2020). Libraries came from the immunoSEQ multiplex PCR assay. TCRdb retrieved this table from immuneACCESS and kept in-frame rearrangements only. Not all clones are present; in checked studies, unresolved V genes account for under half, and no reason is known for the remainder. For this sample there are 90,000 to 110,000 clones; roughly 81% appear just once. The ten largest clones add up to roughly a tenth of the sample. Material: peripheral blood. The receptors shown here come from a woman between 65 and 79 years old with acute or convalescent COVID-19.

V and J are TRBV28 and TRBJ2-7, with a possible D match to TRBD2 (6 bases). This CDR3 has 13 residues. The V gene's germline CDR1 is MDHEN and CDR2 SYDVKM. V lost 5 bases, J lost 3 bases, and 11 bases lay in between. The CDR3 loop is CASSPGTLYEQYF. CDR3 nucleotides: TGTGCCAGCAGTCCCGGGACTCTCTACGAGCAGTACTTC.

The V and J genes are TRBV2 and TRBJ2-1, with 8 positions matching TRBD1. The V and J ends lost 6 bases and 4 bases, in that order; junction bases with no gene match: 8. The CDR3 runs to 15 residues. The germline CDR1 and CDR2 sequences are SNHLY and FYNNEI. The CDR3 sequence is CASSQGASWYNEQFF. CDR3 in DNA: TGTGCCAGCAGCCAGGGGGCCAGTTGGTACAATGAGCAGTTCTTC.

CDR3 region: CASSLSHSGLGGYTF. CDR3 coding DNA: TGTGCCAGCAGTTTAAGTCACTCTGGGCTGGGCGGCTACACCTTC. The J gene is TRBJ1-2, the V gene TRBV28; D unclear. This CDR3 contains 15 residues. V was cut by 2 bases and J by 8 bases, with 18 bases left in between. Per the germline V gene, CDR1 is MDHEN and CDR2 is SYDVKM.

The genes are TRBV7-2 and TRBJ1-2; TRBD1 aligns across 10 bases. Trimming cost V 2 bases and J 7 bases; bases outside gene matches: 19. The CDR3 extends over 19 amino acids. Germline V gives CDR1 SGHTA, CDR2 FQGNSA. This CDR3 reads CASSLTPRVSGTGAGGYTF. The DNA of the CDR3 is TGTGCCAGCAGCTTAACCCCCCGAGTTTCCGGGACAGGGGCCGGTGGCTACACCTTC.

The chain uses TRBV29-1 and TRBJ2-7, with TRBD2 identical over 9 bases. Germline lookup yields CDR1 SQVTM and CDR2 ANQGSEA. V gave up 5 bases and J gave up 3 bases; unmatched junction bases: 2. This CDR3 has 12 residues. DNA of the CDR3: TGCAGCGTTTTAGCGGGAGTCTACGAGCAGTACTTC. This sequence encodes CSVLAGVYEQYF.

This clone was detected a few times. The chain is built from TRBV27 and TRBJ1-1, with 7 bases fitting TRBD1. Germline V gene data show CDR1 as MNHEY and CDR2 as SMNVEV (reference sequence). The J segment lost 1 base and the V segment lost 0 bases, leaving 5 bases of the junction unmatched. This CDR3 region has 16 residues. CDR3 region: CASSLSLTGENTEAFF. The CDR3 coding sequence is TGTGCCAGCAGTTTATCTCTAACAGGGGAGAACACTGAAGCTTTCTTT.

CDR3 region: CASSLWGTSGRNEQFF. The DNA of the CDR3 is TGTGCCAGCAGTTTATGGGGGACTAGCGGGAGGAATGAGCAGTTCTTC. This chain joins TRBV27 and TRBJ2-1; TRBD2 agrees at 15 bases. CDR3 length: 16 amino acids. Germline values: CDR1 MNHEY, CDR2 SMNVEV (reference sequence). J gave up 7 bases and V 1 base, and 2 bases lay outside the gene matches.

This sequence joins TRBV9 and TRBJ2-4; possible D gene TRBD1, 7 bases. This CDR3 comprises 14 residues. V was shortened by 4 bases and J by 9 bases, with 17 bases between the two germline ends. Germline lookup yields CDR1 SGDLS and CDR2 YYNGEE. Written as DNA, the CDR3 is TGTGCCAGCAGCCCTCGACAGGGACTCGGCATTCAGTACTTC. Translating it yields CASSPRQGLGIQYF.

The DNA for the CDR3 is TGTGCTAGTGGAAATCCGGGACAGATCTTGCCTAGCAATCAGCCCCAGCATTTT. As protein: CASGNPGQILPSNQPQHF. The V gene is TRBV12-5, the J gene TRBJ1-5, with 7 positions matching TRBD1. V was clipped by 6 bases and J by 0 bases; unmatched bases: 14. Germline CDR1 and CDR2: LGHNT and FRNRAP. The CDR3 covers 18 residues.

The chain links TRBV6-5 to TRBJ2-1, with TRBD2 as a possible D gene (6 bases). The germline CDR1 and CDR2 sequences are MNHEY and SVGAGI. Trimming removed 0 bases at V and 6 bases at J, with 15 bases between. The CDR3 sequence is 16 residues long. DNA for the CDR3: TGTGCCAGCAGTTACTCCGATCTCACTAGCCTCAATGAGCAGTTCTTC. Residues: CASSYSDLTSLNEQFF.

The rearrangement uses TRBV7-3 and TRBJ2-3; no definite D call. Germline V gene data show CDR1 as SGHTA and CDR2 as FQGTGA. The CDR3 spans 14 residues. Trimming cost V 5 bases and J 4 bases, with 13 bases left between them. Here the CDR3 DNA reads TGTGCCAGCAGCATCGACGGAGTCGCAGATACGCAGTATTTT. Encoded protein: CASSIDGVADTQYF.

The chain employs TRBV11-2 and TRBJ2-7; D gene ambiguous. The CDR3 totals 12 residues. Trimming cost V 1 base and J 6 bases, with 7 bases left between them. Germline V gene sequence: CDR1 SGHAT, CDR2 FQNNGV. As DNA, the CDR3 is TGTGCCAGCAGCTTAGGCCCCGGCGAGCAGTACTTC. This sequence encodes CASSLGPGEQYF.

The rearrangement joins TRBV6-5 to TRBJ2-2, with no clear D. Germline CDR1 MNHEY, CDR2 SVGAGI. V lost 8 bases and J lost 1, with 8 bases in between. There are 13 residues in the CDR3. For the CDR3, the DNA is TGTGCCAGCGGAGTAATGAACACCGGGGAGCTGTTTTTT. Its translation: CASGVMNTGELFF.

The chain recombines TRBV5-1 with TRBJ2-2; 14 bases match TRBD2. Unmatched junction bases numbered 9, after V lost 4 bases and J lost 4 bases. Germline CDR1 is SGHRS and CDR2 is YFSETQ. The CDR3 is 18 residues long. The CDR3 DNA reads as TGCGCCAGCAGCAGGGGACTAGCGGGAGTCCGTGGCACCGGGGAGCTGTTTTTT. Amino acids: CASSRGLAGVRGTGELFF.

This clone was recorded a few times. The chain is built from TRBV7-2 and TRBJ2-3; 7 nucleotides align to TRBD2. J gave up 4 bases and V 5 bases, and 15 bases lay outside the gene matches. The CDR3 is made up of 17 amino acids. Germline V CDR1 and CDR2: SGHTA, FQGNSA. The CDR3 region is CASSRLPPSGAPDTQYF. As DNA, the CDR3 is TGTGCCAGCAGCCGTTTGCCCCCAAGCGGGGCCCCAGATACGCAGTATTTT.